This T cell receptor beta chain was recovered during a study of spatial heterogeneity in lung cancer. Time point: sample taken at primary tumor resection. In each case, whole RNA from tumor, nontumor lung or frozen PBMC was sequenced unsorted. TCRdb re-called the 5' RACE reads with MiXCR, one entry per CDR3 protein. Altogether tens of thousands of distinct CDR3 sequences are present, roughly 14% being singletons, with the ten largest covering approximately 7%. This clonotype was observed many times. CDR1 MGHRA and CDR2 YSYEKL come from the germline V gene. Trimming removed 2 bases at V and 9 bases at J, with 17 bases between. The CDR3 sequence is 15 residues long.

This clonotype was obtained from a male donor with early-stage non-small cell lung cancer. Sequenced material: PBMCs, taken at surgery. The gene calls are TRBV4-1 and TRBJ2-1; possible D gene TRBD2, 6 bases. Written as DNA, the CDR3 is TGCGCCAGCAGCCAATCGGGGACTGGCCTTAGTGAGCAGTTCTTC. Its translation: CASSQSGTGLSEQFF.